These T cell receptor beta chains were read from a single sample in a study of T cell repertoires in cytomegalovirus infection. TCRdb re-analysed the reads in MiXCR, keeping a single row per CDR3 protein. This sample has hundreds of thousands of distinct CDR3 sequences, with less than 25% found just once. Source material: CD8+ T cells from PBMCs. The receptors shown here come from a human donor in good health (CMV status not recorded). Some clones in this sample may be carry-over from other donors' samples. Both conserved end residues are part of each CDR3. D genes are given only for firm matches. Size tells how often a clone was seen (once, few, many) or the class of an expanded clone, and some rows leave it out.

TRBV27	TRBJ1-2	.	.	TGTGCCAGCAAAGACAGTGCCTATGGCTACACCTTC	CASKDSAYGYTF
TRBV28	TRBJ2-5	many	.	TGTGCCAGCAGCTTAATCCGGGACTACCAAGAGACCCAGTACTTC	CASSLIRDYQETQYF
TRBV25-1	TRBJ1-5	few	.	TGTGCCAGCAGGGGCCCAAGGGGCGGAGGGCCCCAGCATTTT	CASRGPRGGGPQHF
TRBV28	TRBJ2-7	.	.	TGTGCCAGCAGTCCCCCGGACCTAGGCGAGCAGTACTTC	CASSPPDLGEQYF
TRBV14	TRBJ2-1	.	.	TGTGCCACCAGTGGGGCTATGGACTCCCGCTCCTACAATGAGCAGTTCTTC	CATSGAMDSRSYNEQFF
TRBV6-6	TRBJ2-6	.	.	TGTGCCAGCAGTTACCCGCAGCTCTCTGGGGCCAACGTCCTGACTTTC	CASSYPQLSGANVLTF
TRBV27	TRBJ1-2	.	.	TGTGCCAGCAGTCCCAGAAGGGACGATGGCTACACCTTC	CASSPRRDDGYTF
TRBV28	TRBJ2-3	few	.	TGTGCCAGCAGTTTAACTTCAGGGCGAGCAGATACGCAGTATTTT	CASSLTSGRADTQYF
TRBV14	TRBJ2-7	.	.	TGTGCCAGCAGCCACGCGGAGTCCTACGAGCAGTACTTC	CASSHAESYEQYF
TRBV10-3	TRBJ2-3	once	.	TGTGCCATCAGTGAGTCCCAGGGTGGAGATACGCAGTATTTT	CAISESQGGDTQYF
TRBV28	TRBJ1-1	.	.	TGTGCCAGCAGTTCCCGAATTACGGTGAACACTGAAGCTTTCTTT	CASSSRITVNTEAFF
TRBV6-6	TRBJ1-1	few	.	TGTGCCAGCAGTTACTCGATCGTGGGGACTGAAGCTTTCTTT	CASSYSIVGTEAFF
TRBV19	TRBJ1-1	.	TRBD1	TGTGCCAGTACTAAACAGGGGGCACTGAACACTGAAGCTTTCTTT	CASTKQGALNTEAFF
TRBV7-9	TRBJ2-7	many	TRBD1	TGTGCCAGCAGCTCCTTATCATCCGGGACAGGTGCCTACGAGCAGTACTTC	CASSSLSSGTGAYEQYF
TRBV12-3/TRBV12-4	TRBJ2-7	.	TRBD1	TGTGCCAGCAGTTTCCTGGACAGGAGCTACGAGCAGTACTTC	CASSFLDRSYEQYF
TRBV20-1	TRBJ2-5	few	.	TGCAGTGCTAGACTACTAAGCCGGGACCAAGAGACCCAGTACTTC	CSARLLSRDQETQYF
TRBV6-1	TRBJ1-1	many	.	TGTGCCAGCAGAGGGGGGAATCCTGAAGCTTTCTTT	CASRGGNPEAFF
TRBV14	TRBJ2-1	.	.	TGTGCCAGCAGCCAAGAATCTTTCTCCGGTGAGCAGTTCTTC	CASSQESFSGEQFF
TRBV7-2	TRBJ2-5	.	.	TGTGCCAGCAGCTTACTGGGGGTGGAGACCCAGTACTTC	CASSLLGVETQYF
TRBV7-2	TRBJ2-1	many	.	TGTGCCAGCAGCTACTGGTTTGGCGATGAGCAGTTCTTC	CASSYWFGDEQFF
TRBV2	TRBJ2-1	few	TRBD2	TGTGCCAGCCTCGGGGGGGATCATGAGCAGTTCTTC	CASLGGDHEQFF
TRBV27	TRBJ2-1	many	.	TGTGCCAGCAGTTTAAGGTCAGGGATTGAGCAGTTCTTC	CASSLRSGIEQFF
TRBV7-6	TRBJ2-5	many	TRBD2	TGTGCCAGCAGCTCCCGGACTAGCGGGACCGAAGAGACCCAGTACTTC	CASSSRTSGTEETQYF
TRBV11-2	TRBJ2-3	many	.	TGTGCCAGCAGCCCAGGGAACACAGATACGCAGTATTTT	CASSPGNTDTQYF
TRBV7-3	TRBJ2-1	many	.	TGTGCCAGCAGCCATGAATCTACACTTGGGGGGCACGGTTTCAATGAGCAGTTCTTC	CASSHESTLGGHGFNEQFF
TRBV6-4	TRBJ1-2	few	.	TGTGCCAGCAGTGATCCCCGGGACGGTAACTATGGCTACACCTTC	CASSDPRDGNYGYTF
TRBV6-2/TRBV6-3	TRBJ1-2	.	TRBD1	TGTGCCAGCAGTTACCGCGGGGACAGGGAAAACTATGGCTACACCTTC	CASSYRGDRENYGYTF
TRBV19	TRBJ1-2	.	.	TGTGCCAGTAGTCGGTTCCAGGGAACCGTCTATGGCTACACCTTC	CASSRFQGTVYGYTF
TRBV6-5	TRBJ1-1	few	.	TGTGCCAGCAGTTACTCGTTGGGGAGACTAGAAGCTTTCTTT	CASSYSLGRLEAFF
TRBV4-3	TRBJ2-3	few	.	TGCGCCAGCAGCCAAGTGGCAGATACGCAGTATTTT	CASSQVADTQYF
TRBV5-4	TRBJ2-3	many	.	TGTGCCAGCAGCCCTGCCAGAGTAAGCACAGATACGCAGTATTTT	CASSPARVSTDTQYF
TRBV20-1	TRBJ2-5	few	TRBD1	TGCAGTGCGATGGGACAGGGGGACCAAGAGACCCAGTACTTC	CSAMGQGDQETQYF
TRBV14	TRBJ2-7	.	TRBD2	TGTGCCAGCAGCCAAGTTGGACTAGCGGGATACGAGCAGTACTTC	CASSQVGLAGYEQYF
TRBV27	TRBJ1-2	.	.	TGTGCCAGCAGTTGGGTGGGATCTACCTGGGGCTACACCTTC	CASSWVGSTWGYTF
TRBV28	TRBJ2-1	.	.	TGTGCCAGCTCCTTGCCGGAGGAGCAGTTCTTC	CASSLPEEQFF
TRBV28	TRBJ1-5	many	TRBD1	TGTGCCAGCAGTTTCTCCTCAGCCTCAAGGGGGACAGGGAGCCTCAATCAGCCCCAGCATTTT	CASSFSSASRGTGSLNQPQHF
TRBV2	TRBJ2-3	once	TRBD2	TGTGCCGGATGGAGGACTAGCGGGGGTACAGATACGCAGTATTTT	CAGWRTSGGTDTQYF
TRBV9	TRBJ1-6	few	.	TGTGCCAGCAGCGTAGAGGAAAGGCAAGTCCATCCCCTCCACTTT	CASSVEERQVHPLHF
TRBV20-1	TRBJ2-7	.	.	TGCAGTGCTAGAGATTGGACAGACTTCCTAGACCCCTACGAGCAGTACTTC	CSARDWTDFLDPYEQYF
TRBV25-1	TRBJ2-1	few	TRBD2	TGTGCCAGCAGTGAATCCGGGACTAGGACCTACAATGAGCAGTTCTTC	CASSESGTRTYNEQFF
TRBV4-2	TRBJ2-1	few	.	TGTGCCAGCAGCCAAGATTGGGGGAGCGATGAGCAGTTCTTC	CASSQDWGSDEQFF
TRBV10-3	TRBJ2-5	.	.	TGTGCCATCAGTGGGGGGGCTCGGGAGACCCAGTACTTC	CAISGGARETQYF
TRBV4-3	TRBJ1-2	.	.	TGCGCCAGCAGCCACCCGACAGTTAGCGGCTATGGCTACACCTTC	CASSHPTVSGYGYTF
TRBV19	TRBJ2-6	.	.	TGTGCCAGTAGTATACCGCTAGGAGGGTCTGGGGCCAACGTCCTGACTTTC	CASSIPLGGSGANVLTF
TRBV29-1	TRBJ1-2	few	TRBD1	TGCAGCGCCAGGACAGGGAGGGGCTACACCTTC	CSARTGRGYTF
TRBV20-1	TRBJ1-5	once	.	TGCAGTGCTACCTTCGGGGTCAGGGGCCGTAGCGATCAGCCCCAGCATTTT	CSATFGVRGRSDQPQHF
TRBV7-9	TRBJ2-5	few	.	TGTGCCAGCAGCCAAGAAATGGAGCGGGAGACCCAGTACTTC	CASSQEMERETQYF
TRBV7-4	TRBJ2-7	.	TRBD1	TGTGCCAGCAGCTCCGGACAGGTGGCCCACGAGCAGTACTTC	CASSSGQVAHEQYF
TRBV20-1	TRBJ2-5	few	.	TGCAGTGCTCCCGCAGGGACGGGAGAGACCCAGTACTTC	CSAPAGTGETQYF
TRBV20-1	TRBJ1-3	.	.	TGCAGTGCTAGCGGTTCATGGGGGAGACACCATATATATTTT	CSASGSWGRHHIYF
TRBV7-8	TRBJ2-1	many	.	TGTGCCAGCAGCTTATCCAGGGGACTTCGGAATGAGCAGTTCTTC	CASSLSRGLRNEQFF
TRBV14	TRBJ1-1	few	TRBD1	TGTGCCAGCAGCCATCCCGGGACAGGCCACACTGAAGCTTTCTTT	CASSHPGTGHTEAFF
TRBV20-1	TRBJ1-2	.	.	TGCAGTGCTAGAACTCGCCAGGTCCCCTATGGCTACACCTTC	CSARTRQVPYGYTF